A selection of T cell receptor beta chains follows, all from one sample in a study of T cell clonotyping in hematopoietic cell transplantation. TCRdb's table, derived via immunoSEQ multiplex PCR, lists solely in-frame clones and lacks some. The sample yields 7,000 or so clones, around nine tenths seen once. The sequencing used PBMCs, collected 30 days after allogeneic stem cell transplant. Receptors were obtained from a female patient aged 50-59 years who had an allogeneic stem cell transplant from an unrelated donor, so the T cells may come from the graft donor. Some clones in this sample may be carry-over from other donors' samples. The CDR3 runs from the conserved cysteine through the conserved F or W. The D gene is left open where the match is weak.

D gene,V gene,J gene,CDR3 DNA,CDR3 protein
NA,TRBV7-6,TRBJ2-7,TGTGCCAGCAGCCACTCTCCGGACAGCTCCTACGAGCAGTACTTC,CASSHSPDSSYEQYF
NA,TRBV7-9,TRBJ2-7,TGTGCCAGCAGCCGGGAAGGGCAGGTTCGCGTTTACGAGCAGTACTTC,CASSREGQVRVYEQYF
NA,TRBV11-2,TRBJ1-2,TGTGCCAGCAGCACCCCCCGCAGGGGCAGGGGTTATGGCTACACCTTC,CASSTPRRGRGYGYTF
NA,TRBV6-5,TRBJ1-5,TGTGCCAGCACCCTCCTTTACGGCAATCAGCCCCAGCATTTT,CASTLLYGNQPQHF
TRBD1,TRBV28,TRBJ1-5,TGTGCCAGCAGGACAGGGGGACAGCCCCAGCATTTT,CASRTGGQPQHF
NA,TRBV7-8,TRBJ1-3,TGTGCCAGCAGCTTAGCCGGGGCTGCTGGAAACACCATATATTTT,CASSLAGAAGNTIYF
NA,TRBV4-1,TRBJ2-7,TGCGCCAGCAGCCGGACCGTTCTTTACTCCTACGAGCAGTACTTC,CASSRTVLYSYEQYF
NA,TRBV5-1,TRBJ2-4,TGCGCCAGCAGCCCCGGCTCGGGGAACATTCAGTACTTC,CASSPGSGNIQYF
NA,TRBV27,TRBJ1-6,TGTGCCAGCAGTTTTGGCAGGGGCGGTTCACCCCTCCACTTT,CASSFGRGGSPLHF
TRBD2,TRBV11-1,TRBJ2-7,TGTGCCAGCAGCTTAGGGGGGACTAACACCTACGAGCAGTACTTC,CASSLGGTNTYEQYF
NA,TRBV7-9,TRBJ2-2,TGTGCCAGCAGCTTCCCCAGACAGAACACCGGGGAGCTGTTTTTT,CASSFPRQNTGELFF
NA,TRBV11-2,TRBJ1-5,TGTGCCAGCAGCTTAGATCGCGGGGGCAATCAGCCCCAGCATTTT,CASSLDRGGNQPQHF
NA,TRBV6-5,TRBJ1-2,TGTGCCAGCAATACAGGCGTGGGAGGCTACACCTTC,CASNTGVGGYTF
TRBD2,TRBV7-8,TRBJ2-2,TGTGCCAGCAGCTCCCCCCGGCTAGCGGGCCCTGGGGTGAACACCGGGGAGCTGTTTTTT,CASSSPRLAGPGVNTGELFF
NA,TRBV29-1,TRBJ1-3,TGCAGCGTTGGGACAGAAGGAAACACCATATATTTT,CSVGTEGNTIYF
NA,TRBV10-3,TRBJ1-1,TGTGCCACAAGGGTCACAGGGAACACTGAAGCTTTCTTT,CATRVTGNTEAFF
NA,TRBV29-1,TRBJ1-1,TGCAGCGTCCTACCGGGAGCTTTGAACACTGAAGCTTTCTTT,CSVLPGALNTEAFF
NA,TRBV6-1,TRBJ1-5,TGTGCCAGCAGTTTAGCCAGGGTCAATCAGCCCCAGCATTTT,CASSLARVNQPQHF
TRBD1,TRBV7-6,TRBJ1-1,TGTGCCAGCATTGGGGGGACAGGGGGATTAAACACTGAAGCTTTCTTT,CASIGGTGGLNTEAFF
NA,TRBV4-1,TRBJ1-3,TGCGCCAGCAGCCAAGATAAGCGAAACACCATATATTTT,CASSQDKRNTIYF
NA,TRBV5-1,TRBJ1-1,TGCGCCAGCAGCTTGGAACCGATAAAGACTGAAGCTTTCTTT,CASSLEPIKTEAFF
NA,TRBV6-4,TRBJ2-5,TGTGCCAGCAGTGACCCCGCCGGGACCCAGTACTTC,CASSDPAGTQYF
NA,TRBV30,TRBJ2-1,TGTGCCTGGAGTGTACTAGGGGGGACGGCTGAGCAGTTCTTC,CAWSVLGGTAEQFF
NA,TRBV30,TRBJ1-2,TGTGCCTGGAGTATCAGAGCTGGCTACACCTTC,CAWSIRAGYTF